This T cell receptor (beta chain) is drawn from a study of blood T cell repertoires in COVID-19. Turning to the study itself: Some COVID-19 samples were acute and others convalescent; all came from the United States, Italy and Spain.

Sequenced by immunoSEQ multiplex PCR; TCRdb stores in-frame clones only, minus some. The top ten hold 2.5% to 3.5% of the sample, which has 150,000 to 200,000 clones, around 80% seen once. Germline V CDR1 and CDR2: SGHTA, FQGNSA. This CDR3 is 13 amino acids long. V was clipped by 5 bases and J by 3 bases, with 10 bases between them. This TCR was sampled from a woman aged 55 to 70 with acute or convalescent COVID-19. Sequencing input: peripheral blood. The chain combines TRBV7-2 with TRBJ1-1; no clear D. The CDR3 DNA sequence: TGTGCCAGCAGCCCCTACAGAGACACTGAAGCTTTCTTT. Translation: CASSPYRDTEAFF.